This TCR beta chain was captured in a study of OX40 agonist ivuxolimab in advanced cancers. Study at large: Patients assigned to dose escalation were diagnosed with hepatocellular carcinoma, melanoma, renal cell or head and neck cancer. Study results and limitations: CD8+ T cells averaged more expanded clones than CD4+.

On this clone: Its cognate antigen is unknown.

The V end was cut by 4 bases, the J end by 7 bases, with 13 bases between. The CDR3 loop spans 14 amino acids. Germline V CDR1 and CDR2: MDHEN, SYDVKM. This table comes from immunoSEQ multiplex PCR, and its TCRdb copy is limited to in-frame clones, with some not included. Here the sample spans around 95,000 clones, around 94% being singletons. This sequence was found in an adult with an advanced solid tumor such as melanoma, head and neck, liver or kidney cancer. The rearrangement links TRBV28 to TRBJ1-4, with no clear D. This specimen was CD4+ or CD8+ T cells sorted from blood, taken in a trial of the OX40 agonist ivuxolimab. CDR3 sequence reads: CASSSPYISEKLFF. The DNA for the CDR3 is TGTGCCAGCAGTTCACCATATATCTCTGAAAAACTGTTTTTT.